The 32 T cell receptor beta chains in this list originate from one sample, sequenced in a study of OX40 agonist ivuxolimab in advanced cancers. The repertoire was sequenced with immunoSEQ multiplex PCR; TCRdb's copy has only in-frame clones and lacks some. The repertoire consists of around 40,000 clones, with roughly 90% occurring once and the leading ten covering 8% to 10%. Sequencing was performed on CD4+ or CD8+ T cells sorted from blood, taken in a trial of the OX40 agonist ivuxolimab. Source of these receptors: an adult with an advanced solid tumor such as melanoma, head and neck, liver or kidney cancer.

The gene calls are TRBV4-3 and TRBJ2-1, with D possibly being TRBD1 (6 bases). The V and J ends lost 5 bases and 7 bases respectively, with 27 bases between them. The germline V gene encodes CDR1 LGHNA and CDR2 YSLEER. This CDR3 has 18 amino acids. The CDR3 DNA reads as TGCGCCAGCAGCAAAGGGATGTTCAGGGGTGTGGCGGAAAATGAGCAGTTCTTC. Translation gives CASSKGMFRGVAENEQFF.

This clone was recorded once. The rearrangement uses TRBV6-4 and TRBJ1-1; no clear D gene. With 2 bases removed from V and 1 base from J, the gap between germline ends came to 14 bases. The length of the CDR3 is 16 residues. Germline CDR1 reads MRHNA; CDR2 reads SNTAGT. In DNA form, the CDR3 reads TGTGCCAGCAGTGACCCCTCTGGGCAGCAGAACACTGAAGCTTTCTTT. Its protein is CASSDPSGQQNTEAFF.

This chain links TRBV30 with TRBJ2-3, with D uncertain. V lost 2 bases to trimming and J lost 6 bases, with 12 bases between them. CDR3 length: 13 residues. Per germline, CDR1 GTSNPN and CDR2 SVGIG (reference sequence). The CDR3 reads CAWSRSPLDTQYF. The CDR3 nucleotides read TGTGCCTGGAGTAGGAGCCCGCTGGATACGCAGTATTTT.

The rearrangement joins TRBV9 to TRBJ1-2; 7 bases map to TRBD1. The CDR3 covers 15 residues. The V gene end was trimmed by 4 bases and the J gene end by 2 bases; junction bases not matched to a gene: 8. Germline CDR1 SGDLS, CDR2 YYNGEE. The CDR3 DNA is TGTGCCAGCAGCCTTACCCGGACAGGAAACTATGGCTACACCTTC. Translating gives CASSLTRTGNYGYTF.

As concerns this clone: It is unclear where the CDR3 begins or ends on the DNA, so no DNA is shown, and the CDR3 is as TCRdb lists it. V gene TRBV27 combines with J gene TRBJ1-5; whether TRBD1, the table's D call, matches the DNA was not checked. Germline V lookup: CDR1 MNHEY, CDR2 SMNVEV (reference sequence). The CDR3 numbers 14 amino acids, ends counted. The CDR3 here is CASSFGPGNQPQHF.

J is TRBJ2-3 and V is TRBV7-9, with D unresolved. From germline, CDR1 is SEHNR and CDR2 FQNEAQ (reference sequence). The CDR3 spans 13 residues. Trimming left V 1 base short and J 4 bases short, with 6 bases between. CDR3 region: CASSLDDADTQYF. CDR3 DNA: TGTGCCAGCAGCTTAGATGATGCAGATACGCAGTATTTT.

The chain uses TRBV27 and TRBJ2-1; 10 bases map to TRBD2. Germline V gene lookup returns CDR1 MNHEY and CDR2 SMNVEV (reference sequence). The CDR3 covers 16 residues. J was trimmed by 2 bases and V by 2 bases; bases with no gene match: 3. The CDR3: CASSLRTSGTYNEQFF. CDR3 nucleotide sequence: TGTGCCAGCAGTTTAAGGACTAGCGGTACCTACAATGAGCAGTTCTTC.

The CDR3 nucleotides are TGTGCCAGCAGCCGACTTAGCTCCTACAATGAGCAGTTCTTC. The encoded protein is CASSRLSSYNEQFF. The chain links TRBV4-2 to TRBJ2-1; D ambiguous. There are 14 residues in the CDR3. Germline values: CDR1 LGHNA, CDR2 YNFKEQ. Trimming shortened V by 4 bases and J by 0 bases, and 7 bases separated the two germline ends.

This chain links TRBV27 with TRBJ2-1; D is undetermined. From germline, CDR1 is MNHEY and CDR2 SMNVEV (reference sequence). The CDR3 has 12 residues. Trimming removed 5 bases from V and 0 bases from J, with 2 bases in between. The DNA of the CDR3 is TGTGCCAGCAGTGCCTCCTACAATGAGCAGTTCTTC. Residues: CASSASYNEQFF.

The chain employs TRBV7-6 and TRBJ2-3; no firm D call. The germline V and J ends were trimmed by 5 bases and 7 bases, with 7 bases remaining between them. Germline CDR1 and CDR2: SGHVS and FNYEAQ. The CDR3 is 11 residues long. CDR3 loop: CASSDGNTQYF. The CDR3 DNA is TGTGCCAGCAGCGATGGGAATACGCAGTATTTT.

This chain links TRBV13 with TRBJ2-3; possibly TRBD2 for D (5 bases). The CDR3 length is 14 residues. V was clipped by 7 bases and J by 2 bases, with 13 bases between them. Germline values: CDR1 PRHDT, CDR2 FYEKMQ (reference sequence). CDR3 loop: CASTAGRATDTQYF. CDR3 DNA sequence: TGTGCCAGCACCGCGGGCCGTGCCACAGATACGCAGTATTTT.

The chain recombines TRBV13 with TRBJ2-4; 7 bases fit TRBD2. Trimming cost V 7 bases and J 4 bases; bases outside gene matches: 10. CDR1 and CDR2 from the germline V gene are PRHDT and FYEKMQ (reference sequence). CDR3 length: 15 amino acids. DNA of the CDR3: TGTGCCAGCACACCCCGGTCGCGGGGGAAAAACATTCAGTACTTC. Protein sequence: CASTPRSRGKNIQYF.

This sequence joins TRBV7-8 and TRBJ1-1, with 7 bases that match TRBD1. CDR3 size: 16 residues. Losses at the gene ends were 5 bases for V and 3 bases for J; bases not matched to a gene: 12. CDR1 is SGHVS, CDR2 FQNEAQ, per germline. The CDR3 sequence is CASSPSPTGLDTEAFF. DNA for the CDR3: TGTGCCAGCAGCCCCAGCCCGACAGGGCTGGACACTGAAGCTTTCTTT.

The J gene is TRBJ1-1, the V gene TRBV25-1, with D tentatively TRBD1 (5 bases). The CDR3 spans 13 residues. The V and J ends lost 5 bases and 4 bases respectively, with 11 bases between them. The germline gives CDR1 MGHDK, CDR2 SYGVNS. CDR3 DNA: TGTGCCAGCAGTCAGGGTCCTAGCACTGAAGCTTTCTTT. This encodes CASSQGPSTEAFF.

The V and J genes are TRBV4-3 and TRBJ2-1; TRBD2 matches 9 bases. The V gene's germline CDR1 is LGHNA and CDR2 YSLEER. This CDR3 comprises 18 residues. Losses at the gene ends were 4 bases for V and 5 bases for J; bases not matched to a gene: 15. The CDR3 loop reads CASSLSSSGSGSHNEQFF. CDR3 coding DNA: TGCGCCAGCAGCCTATCTTCATCGGGTAGCGGGAGCCACAATGAGCAGTTCTTC.

The chain uses TRBV7-8 and TRBJ1-5; 9 nucleotides align to TRBD1. Germline loops: CDR1 SGHVS, CDR2 FQNEAQ. With 6 bases clipped from V and 4 bases from J, the junction kept 7 bases outside the gene matches. The CDR3 contains 15 residues. The CDR3 region has the DNA TGTGCCAGCAGTCCCGACAGGGGGGGAAATCAGCCCCAGCATTTT. It translates to CASSPDRGGNQPQHF.

In its sample, this clone ranks as medium-sized. J is TRBJ2-1 and V is TRBV27, with D perhaps being TRBD1 or TRBD2 (5 bases each). The CDR3 totals 16 residues. Trimming cost V 6 bases and J 2 bases, with 17 bases left between them. In germline, CDR1 is MNHEY, CDR2 SMNVEV (reference sequence). DNA of the CDR3: TGTGCCAGCAGCTTTCTTCCCGGGACGACCTACAATGAGCAGTTCTTC. Translating gives CASSFLPGTTYNEQFF.

This chain uses TRBV28 with TRBJ1-6; the D is unclear. Germline loops: CDR1 MDHEN, CDR2 SYDVKM. V was pared by 10 bases and J by 3 bases, with 16 bases between. The CDR3 loop spans 15 amino acids. This CDR3 reads CATQPGFNYNSPLHF. The DNA for the CDR3 is TGTGCCACCCAACCGGGGTTTAACTATAATTCACCCCTCCACTTT.

The chain combines TRBV5-6 with TRBJ1-5, with 7 bases lining up with TRBD1. CDR3 length: 15 amino acids. CDR1 SGHDT and CDR2 YYEEEE come from the germline V gene. The J segment lost 0 bases and the V segment lost 4 bases, leaving 4 bases of the junction unmatched. The CDR3 loop reads CASSLGQNSNQPQHF. The CDR3 coding sequence is TGTGCCAGCAGCCTGGGACAGAATAGCAATCAGCCCCAGCATTTT.

This clone came up once. The chain has TRBV2 and TRBJ2-7; TRBD1 matches at 7 bases. The length of the CDR3 is 15 residues. Germline V gives CDR1 SNHLY, CDR2 FYNNEI. V shed 5 bases and J 7 bases; nucleotides not matched to a gene: 14. The CDR3 DNA is TGTGCCAGCAGTAACCGGGACAGTCCCCTTGAAGAGCAGTACTTC. It translates to CASSNRDSPLEEQYF.

The CDR3 here is CASSQLPRGQGMCEAFF. DNA for the CDR3: TGCGCCAGCAGCCAATTACCGAGGGGACAGGGGATGTGTGAAGCTTTCTTT. This sequence joins TRBV4-1 and TRBJ1-1; 10 bases match TRBD1. Germline CDR1 reads MGHRA; CDR2 reads YSYEKL. Trimming cost V 2 bases and J 7 bases; bases outside gene matches: 13. The CDR3 has 17 residues.

The chain couples TRBV30 to TRBJ2-1; TRBD2 aligns across 8 bases. V lost 0 bases to trimming and J lost 5 bases; unmatched junction nucleotides: 9. Germline CDR1 is GTSNPN and CDR2 is SVGIG (reference sequence). CDR3 length: 16 residues. Here the CDR3 reads CAWSVLPGGSHNEQFF. The CDR3 DNA follows: TGTGCCTGGAGTGTACTCCCGGGAGGGTCCCACAATGAGCAGTTCTTC.

The chain combines TRBV5-1 with TRBJ2-1; D may correspond to TRBD1 or TRBD2 (5 bases each). This CDR3 spans 17 amino acids. Trimming took off 0 bases at V and 5 bases at J, with 18 bases between the two ends. Germline CDR1 reads SGHRS; CDR2 reads YFSETQ. Here the CDR3 reads CASSLAGPKPWDNEQFF. In DNA form, the CDR3 reads TGCGCCAGCAGCTTGGCGGGACCCAAACCCTGGGACAATGAGCAGTTCTTC.

This clone was observed a handful of times. The chain employs TRBV2 and TRBJ2-5; D unclear. The CDR3 runs 12 residues. Looked up from germline, CDR1 is SNHLY and CDR2 is FYNNEI. Deletions cut 6 bases from V and 4 bases from J, with 9 bases between. This chain's CDR3 is CASSSLGETQYF. The DNA for the CDR3 is TGTGCCAGCAGCTCCCTTGGAGAGACCCAGTACTTC.

The chain joins TRBV4-3 to TRBJ2-2; 9 bases match TRBD2. Per the germline V gene, CDR1 is LGHNA and CDR2 is YSLEER. The CDR3 length is 19 residues. V lost 0 bases and J lost 3; bases outside the gene matches: 11. This chain's CDR3 is CASSQEAGALAGYTGELFF. DNA of the CDR3: TGCGCCAGCAGCCAAGAGGCGGGGGCCCTAGCGGGATACACCGGGGAGCTGTTTTTT.

J is TRBJ2-7 and V is TRBV11-1; possibly TRBD1 for D (5 bases). V was shortened by 5 bases and J by 3 bases, with 11 bases between the two germline ends. Germline assignment: CDR1 SGHAT and CDR2 FQDESV (reference sequence). The CDR3 spans 13 residues. The CDR3: CASSPTGNYEQYV. The CDR3 region has the DNA TGTGCCAGCAGCCCAACAGGAAACTACGAGCAGTACGTC.

J is TRBJ2-1 and V is TRBV7-9; tentatively, D is TRBD2 (5 bases). CDR1 SEHNR and CDR2 FQNEAQ come from the germline V gene (reference sequence). Trimming shortened V by 1 base and J by 7 bases, and 5 bases separated the two germline ends. The CDR3 spans 12 residues. The CDR3 is CASSLGRNEQFF. CDR3 in DNA: TGTGCCAGCAGCTTAGGGAGGAATGAGCAGTTCTTC.

This clone is a singleton in its sample. The chain recombines TRBV28 with TRBJ1-2, with 7 bases that match TRBD1. Trimming at V came to 3 bases and at J to 7 bases, leaving 5 bases not matched to a gene. The germline V gene encodes CDR1 MDHEN and CDR2 SYDVKM. The CDR3 is 13 residues long. The CDR3 is CASSLEGGRGYTF. The CDR3 DNA follows: TGTGCCAGCAGTTTGGAAGGGGGCCGTGGCTACACCTTC.

The chain combines TRBV25-1 with TRBJ1-2; D possibly corresponds to TRBD1 (6 bases). This CDR3 is built from 14 residues. V lost 1 base to trimming and J lost 6 bases, with 12 bases between them. Germline CDR1 is MGHDK and CDR2 is SYGVNS. The CDR3, as DNA: TGTGCCAGCAGTGAATTTTCAGGGGACCATGGCTACACCTTC. Its protein is CASSEFSGDHGYTF.

The J gene is TRBJ2-5, the V gene TRBV6-1; D remains unclear. V was cut by 8 bases and J by 7 bases, with 23 bases left in between. Germline loops: CDR1 MNHNS, CDR2 SASEGT. The CDR3 has 15 amino acids. The CDR3 bases are TGTGCCAGCGGCCCGAGCCTTGGATCAGCAGGGACCCAGTACTTC. Amino acids: CASGPSLGSAGTQYF.

This chain connects TRBV1 to TRBJ1-3. TRBV1 is noted as a pseudogene. The CDR3 contains 16 residues. The CDR3 DNA is TGCACCAGCAGCCAAGATCAGAGGAACATGCGGCACACCATATATTTT. Its translation is CTSSQDQRNMRHTIYF.

The chain combines TRBV27 with TRBJ2-3; possible D gene TRBD2, 5 bases. Trimming cost V 0 bases and J 1 base, with 8 bases left between them. The CDR3 spans 15 residues. CDR1 MNHEY and CDR2 SMNVEV come from the germline V gene (reference sequence). This CDR3 is CASSLSVGGTDTQYF. CDR3 nucleotides: TGTGCCAGCAGTTTATCGGTGGGAGGCACAGATACGCAGTATTTT.